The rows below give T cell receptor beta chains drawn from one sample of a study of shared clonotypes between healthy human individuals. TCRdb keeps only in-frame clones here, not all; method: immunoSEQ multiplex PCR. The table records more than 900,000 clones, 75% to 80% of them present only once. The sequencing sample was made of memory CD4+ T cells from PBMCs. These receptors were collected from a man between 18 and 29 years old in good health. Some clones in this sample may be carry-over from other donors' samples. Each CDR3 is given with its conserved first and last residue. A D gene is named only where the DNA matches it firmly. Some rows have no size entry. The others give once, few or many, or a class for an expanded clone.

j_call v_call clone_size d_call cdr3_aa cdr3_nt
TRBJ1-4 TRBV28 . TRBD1 CASSSVGTGGAKSEKLFF TGTGCCAGCAGTTCCGTGGGGACAGGGGGCGCAAAGAGTGAAAAACTGTTTTTT
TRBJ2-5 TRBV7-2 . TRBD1 CASSYRGETQYF TGTGCCAGCAGCTACAGGGGTGAGACCCAGTACTTC
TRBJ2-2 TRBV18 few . CASSPGQITGELFF TGTGCCAGCTCACCCGGACAGATTACCGGGGAGCTGTTTTTT
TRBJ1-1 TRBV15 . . CATSRGIDDTEAFF TGTGCCACCAGCAGGGGGATCGATGACACTGAAGCTTTCTTT
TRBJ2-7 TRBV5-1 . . CASSSPGASGHEQYF TGCGCCAGCAGCAGCCCGGGGGCGTCAGGCCACGAGCAGTACTTC
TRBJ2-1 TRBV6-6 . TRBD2 CASSLGTSGRGNEQFF TGTGCCAGCAGCCTAGGGACTAGCGGGAGGGGCAATGAGCAGTTCTTC
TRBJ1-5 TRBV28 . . CASSSGDQPQHF TGTGCCAGCAGTTCTGGGGATCAGCCCCAGCATTTT
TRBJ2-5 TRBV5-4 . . CASSFGIGAGSGETQYF TGTGCCAGCAGCTTTGGCATCGGGGCGGGGAGTGGAGAGACCCAGTACTTC
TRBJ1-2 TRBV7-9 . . CASSLNGQAGYTF TGTGCCAGCAGCTTAAATGGGCAGGCTGGCTACACCTTC
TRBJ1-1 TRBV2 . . CASSERRNYMNTEAFF TGTGCCAGCAGTGAACGCCGGAATTACATGAACACTGAAGCTTTCTTT
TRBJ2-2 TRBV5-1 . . CASSLVRVDTGELFF TGCGCCAGCAGCTTGGTTAGGGTTGACACCGGGGAGCTGTTTTTT
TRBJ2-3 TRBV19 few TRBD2 CASSGRVVTDTQYF TGTGCCAGTAGCGGGAGGGTTGTCACAGATACGCAGTATTTT
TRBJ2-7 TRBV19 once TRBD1 CASSIGGTAYYEQYF TGTGCCAGTAGTATAGGGGGGACAGCGTACTACGAGCAGTACTTC
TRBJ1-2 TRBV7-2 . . CASSLAGGQGLSGYTF TGTGCCAGCAGCCTGGCGGGTGGCCAGGGGTTAAGCGGCTACACCTTC
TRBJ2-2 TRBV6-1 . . CASSERGRANTGELFF TGTGCCAGCAGTGAAAGGGGCAGGGCGAACACCGGGGAGCTGTTTTTT
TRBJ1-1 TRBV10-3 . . CAISGAPINTEAFF TGTGCCATCAGTGGAGCCCCCATCAACACTGAAGCTTTCTTT
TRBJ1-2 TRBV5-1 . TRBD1 CASSLVGTDNYGYTF TGCGCCAGCAGCTTGGTGGGGACAGATAACTATGGCTACACCTTC
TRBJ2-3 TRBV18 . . CASSPTQTDTQYF TGTGCCAGCTCACCCACGCAGACAGATACGCAGTATTTT
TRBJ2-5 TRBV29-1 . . CSTRSGGETQYF TGCAGCACACGTAGCGGAGGAGAGACCCAGTACTTC
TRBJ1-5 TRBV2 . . CASMLKWGQPQHF TGTGCCAGCATGTTGAAGTGGGGTCAGCCCCAGCATTTT
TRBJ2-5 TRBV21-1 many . CASSNGLAGGQETQYF TGTGCCAGCAGCAATGGGCTAGCGGGAGGGCAAGAGACCCAGTACTTC
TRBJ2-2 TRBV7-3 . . CASSLVDTGELFF TGTGCCAGCAGCTTAGTTGATACCGGGGAGCTGTTTTTT
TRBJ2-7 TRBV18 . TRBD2 CASSPMGGGSYEQYF TGTGCCAGCTCACCAATGGGCGGGGGATCCTACGAGCAGTACTTC
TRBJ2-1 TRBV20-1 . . CSARPGTKQFF TGCAGTGCTCGCCCCGGGACCAAGCAGTTCTTC
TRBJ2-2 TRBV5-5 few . CASQQTGELFF TGTGCCAGTCAGCAGACCGGGGAGCTGTTTTTT
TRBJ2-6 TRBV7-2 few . CASSAMSSGANVLTF TGTGCCAGCAGCGCCATGAGCTCTGGGGCCAACGTCCTGACTTTC
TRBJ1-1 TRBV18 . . CASSPYARMTEAFF TGTGCCAGCTCACCGTACGCCCGTATGACTGAAGCTTTCTTT
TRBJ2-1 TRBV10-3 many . CAISESRISGLNFNEQFF TGTGCCATCAGTGAGTCGCGGATTAGCGGATTAAATTTCAATGAGCAGTTCTTC
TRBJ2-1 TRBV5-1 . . CASSLAVLAGALGNEQFF TGCGCCAGCAGCTTGGCGGTTTTGGCAGGGGCTCTGGGGAATGAGCAGTTCTTC
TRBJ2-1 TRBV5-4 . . CASSPLTGSGSNEQFF TGTGCCAGCAGCCCGCTCACGGGATCTGGGTCCAATGAGCAGTTCTTC
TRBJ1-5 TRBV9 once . CASSVDGGNQPQHF TGTGCCAGCAGCGTAGACGGGGGCAATCAGCCCCAGCATTTT
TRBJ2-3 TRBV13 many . CASSLLGGDTQYF TGTGCCAGCAGCTTACTGGGTGGGGATACGCAGTATTTT
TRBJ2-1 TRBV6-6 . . CASSTKSGQFYNEQFF TGTGCCAGCAGCACCAAATCCGGACAGTTCTACAATGAGCAGTTCTTC
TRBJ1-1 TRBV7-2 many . CASSPARIQAFF TGTGCCAGCAGCCCAGCCAGGATACAAGCTTTCTTT
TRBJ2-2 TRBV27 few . CASSWTRLTSSGELFF TGTGCCAGCAGTTGGACACGTCTCACCTCGTCCGGGGAGCTGTTTTTT
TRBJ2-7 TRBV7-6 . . CASSTGIRDNEQYF TGTGCCAGCAGCACAGGTATACGGGACAACGAGCAGTACTTC
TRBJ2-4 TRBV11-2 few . CASSRTGNIQYF TGTGCCAGCAGCCGGACGGGTAACATTCAGTACTTC
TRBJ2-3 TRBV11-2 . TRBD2 CASSPPPNSGGTDTQYF TGTGCCAGCAGCCCACCTCCGAATAGCGGGGGAACAGATACGCAGTATTTT
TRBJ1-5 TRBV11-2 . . CASGGKTGAVEPQHF TGTGCCAGCGGGGGAAAGACGGGGGCGGTTGAGCCCCAGCATTTT
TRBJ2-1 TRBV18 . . CASSPQGRPGSSYNEQFF TGTGCCAGCTCACCACAGGGTCGGCCGGGCTCCTCGTACAATGAGCAGTTCTTC
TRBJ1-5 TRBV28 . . CASSLLTGDQPQHF TGTGCCAGCAGTTTATTGACAGGAGATCAGCCCCAGCATTTT
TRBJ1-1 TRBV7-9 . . CASSLDTGNTEAFF TGTGCCAGCAGCTTAGACACAGGGAACACTGAAGCTTTCTTT
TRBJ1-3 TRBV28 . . CASSLVSGRGITSGNTIYF TGTGCCAGCAGTTTAGTTAGTGGGAGGGGCATTACATCTGGAAACACCATATATTTT
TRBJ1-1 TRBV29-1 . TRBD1 CSVRQGANTEAFF TGCAGCGTTAGACAGGGGGCAAACACTGAAGCTTTCTTT
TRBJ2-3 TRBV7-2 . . CASSSGPNTDTQYF TGTGCCAGCAGTTCGGGACCGAACACAGATACGCAGTATTTT
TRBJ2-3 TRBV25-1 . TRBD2 CASLAGGSDTQYF TGTGCCAGTCTAGCGGGAGGGTCAGATACGCAGTATTTT
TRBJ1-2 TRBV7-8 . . CASSLAYQRANYGYTF TGTGCCAGCAGCTTAGCCTACCAGCGAGCTAACTATGGCTACACCTTC
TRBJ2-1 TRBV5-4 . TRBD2 CASSLGLADGNEQFF TGTGCCAGCAGCTTGGGCCTAGCGGATGGGAATGAGCAGTTCTTC
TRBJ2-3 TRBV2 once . CASSEGQARTDTQYF TGTGCCAGCAGTGAGGGCCAGGCACGCACAGATACGCAGTATTTT
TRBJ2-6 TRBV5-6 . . CASSLGGAGANVLTF TGTGCCAGCAGCTTGGGAGGGGCTGGGGCCAACGTCCTGACTTTC
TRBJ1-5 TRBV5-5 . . CASSLEGTKSQPQHF TGTGCCAGCAGCTTGGAGGGGACGAAGAGCCAGCCCCAGCATTTT
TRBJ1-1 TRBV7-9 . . CGAGETEAFF TGTGGAGCGGGGGAGACTGAAGCTTTCTTT